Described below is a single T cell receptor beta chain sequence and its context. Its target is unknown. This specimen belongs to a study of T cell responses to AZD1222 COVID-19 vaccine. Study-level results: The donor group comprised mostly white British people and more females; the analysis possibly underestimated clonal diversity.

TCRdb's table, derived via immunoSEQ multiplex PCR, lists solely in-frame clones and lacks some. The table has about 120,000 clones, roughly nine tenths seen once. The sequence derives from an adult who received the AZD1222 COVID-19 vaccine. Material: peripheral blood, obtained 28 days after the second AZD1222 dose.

CDR3 region: CASSLGLAGNSYEQYF. The CDR3 coding sequence is TGTGCCAGCAGCTTAGGACTAGCGGGAAACTCCTACGAGCAGTACTTC. V gene TRBV7-2 combines with J gene TRBJ2-7; 11 bases line up with TRBD2. CDR1 and CDR2 (germline): SGHTA, FQGNSA. J was trimmed by 0 bases and V by 1 base; bases with no gene match: 2. CDR3 length equals 16 residues.